This T cell receptor beta chain is drawn from a study of T and B cells in COVID-19 patients. Study information: Of 20 active-infection patients, 18 carried comorbidities linked to unfavorable COVID-19 outcome.

Germline loops: CDR1 MNHNY, CDR2 SVGAGI (reference sequence). V lost 6 bases, J lost 0 bases, and 12 bases lay in between. The CDR3 covers 15 residues. TRB was amplified from approximately 250-500 ng of blood genomic DNA. BIOMED2 TRB-A/B primer pools were used in multiplex TRB PCR. TCRdb reanalysed the multiplex PCR reads using MiXCR and keeps one entry per CDR3 protein. Of about 8,400 distinct CDR3 sequences in the sample, more than 20% were seen once. Notes on the study in general: In COVID-19 patients, T cell receptor beta variable and joining gene use was reportedly strongly skewed.

Worth noting for this clonotype: Its antigen is as yet unknown.

The rearrangement uses TRBV6-6 and TRBJ1-5, with D hard to call. The sequence came from a human donor who had recovered from COVID-19. What was sequenced was blood. CDR3 sequence: CASSRSTDSNQPQHF. CDR3 DNA: TGTGCCAGCAGCCGCTCGACGGATAGCAATCAGCCCCAGCATTTT.